Listed below are T cell receptor beta chains from one sample, sequenced in a study of blood T cell repertoires in COVID-19. Repertoires were generated with immunoSEQ multiplex PCR, while TCRdb's copy carries only in-frame clones and drops some. The repertoire holds 300,000 to 400,000 clones, with around four fifths as singletons. Sequenced sample: peripheral blood. Receptor source: a man aged 25-40 years with active or convalescent COVID-19. The CDR3 runs from the conserved cysteine through the conserved F or W. A D gene is named only where the DNA matches it firmly.

TRBV11-1,TRBD2,TRBJ2-1,CASSLKTSGSNEQFF
TRBV14,.,TRBJ1-1,CASSQAPRWTEAFF
TRBV7-9,.,TRBJ2-5,CASNRKGEETQYF
TRBV4-1,.,TRBJ2-7,CASSQGAGKGRAYEQYF
TRBV5-1,.,TRBJ1-1,CASSLEVGNTEAFF
TRBV7-3,.,TRBJ2-3,CASSRRGLGGTDTQYF
TRBV15,.,TRBJ2-7,CATSSVFSYEQYF
TRBV4-1,TRBD2,TRBJ2-4,CASSQVPGRLAAKNIQYF
TRBV7-2,.,TRBJ2-7,CASSSAGPGGYEQYF
TRBV2,.,TRBJ2-1,CASSEMGGEVNEQFF
TRBV19,TRBD2,TRBJ2-1,CASSIAGTSPEQFF
TRBV3-1/TRBV3-2,.,TRBJ2-5,CASSQVEQETQYF
TRBV7-3,TRBD1,TRBJ2-3,CASSLIGGQGVRSADTQYF
TRBV7-2,TRBD1,TRBJ1-1,CASSVTGGNTEAFF
TRBV18,.,TRBJ2-1,CASSPSGSTTEGEQFF
TRBV5-4,.,TRBJ2-5,CASSLVGHQETQYF
TRBV9,TRBD1,TRBJ1-1,CASRRGTGVTEAFF
TRBV5-1,.,TRBJ2-2,CASSPGGLLKNTGELFF
TRBV9,TRBD2,TRBJ2-1,CASSVGGRNNEQFF
TRBV4-2,.,TRBJ2-1,CASSQDADENEQFF
TRBV28,.,TRBJ1-1,CASSSAFIGVNTEAFF
TRBV3-1/TRBV3-2,TRBD2,TRBJ2-3,CASSRGTSGSLSTDTQYF
TRBV5-4,.,TRBJ1-2,CASASGSGSSGYTF
TRBV7-2,.,TRBJ2-2,CASSPRRSLNTGELFF
TRBV11-2,.,TRBJ1-3,CASSSRTVGSGNTIYF
TRBV29-1,TRBD1,TRBJ1-4,CSVLGGTGWIF
TRBV13,TRBD1,TRBJ1-2,CASSTGVGYGYTF
TRBV6-2/TRBV6-3,.,TRBJ1-1,CASSPLTVTETEAFF
TRBV28,.,TRBJ1-2,CASSLVSANYGYTF
TRBV27,.,TRBJ2-5,CASSFRGEETQYF
TRBV4-3,TRBD2,TRBJ2-7,CASSQGAGGAYEQYF
TRBV2,.,TRBJ1-4,CASLNEGLINEKLFF
TRBV21-1,.,TRBJ2-6,CASRSGTGSGANVLTF
TRBV6-5,TRBD1,TRBJ2-2,CASSPDRGRGGELFF
TRBV30,TRBD1,TRBJ1-4,CAWRSRDRASEKLFF
TRBV28,TRBD2,TRBJ2-7,CAITLAGGNSYEQYF
TRBV18,TRBD1,TRBJ1-5,CASTTGVNQPQHF
TRBV6-1,.,TRBJ1-5,CASSEGTSMWQPQHF
TRBV24-1,.,TRBJ2-1,CATSSDEQFF
TRBV27,.,TRBJ2-7,CASSFRGSEQYF
TRBV6-4,TRBD2,TRBJ2-1,CASSVPAGGWNEQFF
TRBV19,.,TRBJ1-2,CASSLTGYGYTF
TRBV15,.,TRBJ1-5,CATSIVGSNQPQHF